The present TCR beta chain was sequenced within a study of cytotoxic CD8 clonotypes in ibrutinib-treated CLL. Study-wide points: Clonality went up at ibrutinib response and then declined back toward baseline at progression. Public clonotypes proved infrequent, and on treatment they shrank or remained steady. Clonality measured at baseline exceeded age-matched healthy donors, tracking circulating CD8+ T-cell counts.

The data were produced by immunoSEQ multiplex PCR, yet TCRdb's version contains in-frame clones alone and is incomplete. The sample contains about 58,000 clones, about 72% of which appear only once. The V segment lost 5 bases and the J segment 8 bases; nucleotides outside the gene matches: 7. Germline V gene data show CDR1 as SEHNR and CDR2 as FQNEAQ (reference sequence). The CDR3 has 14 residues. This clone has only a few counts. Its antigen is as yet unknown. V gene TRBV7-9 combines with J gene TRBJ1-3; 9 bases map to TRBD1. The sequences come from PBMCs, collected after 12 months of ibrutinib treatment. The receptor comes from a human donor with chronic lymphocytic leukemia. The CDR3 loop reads CASSTQQGAYTIYF. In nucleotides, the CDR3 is TGTGCCAGCAGCACCCAACAGGGGGCATACACCATATATTTT.